Presented here are 4 T cell receptor beta chains from one specimen sequenced in a study of shared clonotypes between healthy human individuals. Measured with immunoSEQ multiplex PCR; TCRdb has only the in-frame clones, and not every one. Of over a million clones listed, 95% to 99% are singletons. The specimen was naive CD4+ T cells sorted from blood. The subset denotes: CD45RA+ positively selected. These receptors were collected from a young man in good health.

This clone is a singleton in its sample. This chain joins TRBV29-1 and TRBJ2-2; 7 nucleotides align to TRBD2. This CDR3 contains 14 residues. Per the germline V gene, CDR1 is SQVTM and CDR2 is ANQGSEA. V was pared by 4 bases and J by 5 bases, with 7 bases of the junction left unmatched. CDR3 protein: CSVAAGVQTGELFF. CDR3 DNA sequence: TGCAGCGTTGCGGCGGGAGTTCAGACCGGGGAGCTGTTTTTT.

The count of this clone is one. This chain joins TRBV5-4 and TRBJ1-2; 9 nucleotides line up with TRBD1. V trimming: 4 bases; J trimming: 8 bases; junction bases outside the gene matches: 12. Germline assignment: CDR1 SGHNT and CDR2 YYREEE (reference sequence). The CDR3 is 15 amino acids. CDR3 in DNA: TGTGCCAGCAGCCAGGGACAGGGTTCAAGGTTCGGCTACACCTTC. It codes for CASSQGQGSRFGYTF.

This chain's CDR3 is CASSPGTSATSTDTQYF. For the CDR3, the DNA is TGTGCCAGCAGTCCCGGGACTAGCGCGACTAGCACAGATACGCAGTATTTT. This chain connects TRBV5-4 to TRBJ2-3, with 10 nucleotides matching TRBD2. The CDR3 runs to 17 residues. The germline CDR1 and CDR2 sequences are SGHNT and YYREEE (reference sequence). V lost 5 bases, J lost 0 bases, and 9 bases stayed unmatched.

This chain connects TRBV11-2 to TRBJ2-5, with D possibly being TRBD1 (5 bases). The V gene's germline CDR1 is SGHAT and CDR2 FQNNGV. V was clipped by 5 bases and J by 1 base, with 11 bases between them. The CDR3 covers 14 residues. CDR3 DNA: TGTGCCAGCAGCCCTAGGGGTCCCCAAGAGACCCAGTACTTC. This encodes CASSPRGPQETQYF.